One sample yielded the 18 T cell receptor beta chains listed below, sequenced in a study of breast tumors, draining lymph nodes, adjacent tissues. TCRdb recomputed calls from the multiplex PCR reads with MiXCR, one row per CDR3 protein. Of 17,000 or so distinct CDR3 sequences in the sample, less than 45% were seen once. The sequenced sample consisted of tumor-adjacent breast tissue. These receptors came from a female donor with breast cancer. Some clones in this sample may be carry-over from other donors' samples.

The chain links TRBV20-1 to TRBJ2-1; 11 bases map to TRBD2. The CDR3 totals 16 residues. The germline V gene encodes CDR1 DFQATT and CDR2 SNEGSKA (reference sequence). The ends lost 3 bases at V and 2 bases at J; junction bases unmatched: 6. This CDR3 is CSASRTSGFTYNEQFF. The CDR3 region has the DNA TGCAGTGCTAGTAGGACTAGCGGGTTCACCTACAATGAGCAGTTCTTC.

This clonotype is medium-sized in the sample. The rearrangement links TRBV20-1 to TRBJ2-5; D tentatively reads TRBD1 or TRBD2 (5 bases each). Germline V lookup: CDR1 DFQATT, CDR2 SNEGSKA (reference sequence). Trimming cost V 6 bases and J 2 bases, with 10 bases left between them. This CDR3 is 12 amino acids long. In DNA, the CDR3 is TGCAGTGCGGGGGTCTTACAAGAGACCCAGTACTTC. Translating it yields CSAGVLQETQYF.

This clonotype was detected ten times or more. This may arise from a read error, as a much more abundant clone is one base away. The chain joins TRBV9 to TRBJ2-7, with 8 bases that match TRBD2. Germline V gene lookup returns CDR1 SGDLS and CDR2 YYNGEE. The CDR3 contains 14 residues. CDR3 loop: CASSASGSSYEQSF. DNA for the CDR3: TGTGCCAGCAGCGCGAGCGGGAGCTCCTACGAGCAGTCCTTC.

This clonotype has more than one count but fewer than ten. CDR3 coding DNA: TGTGCCAGCAGCTTAGAACCGAGACAACCGCAGTTCTTC. Its translation is CASSLEPRQPQFF. The chain couples TRBV7-3 to TRBJ2-1; D gene uncertain. CDR1 SGHTA and CDR2 FQGTGA come from the germline V gene. The CDR3 sequence is 13 residues long. The V gene lost 2 bases and the J gene lost 12 bases, with 14 bases spanning the gap.

Concerning this clonotype: The junction differs from germline at one of its ends, possibly a read error. This chain uses TRBV12-3 or TRBV12-4 with TRBJ1-2, with D unclear. This CDR3 region has 12 residues. The CDR3 DNA is TGTGCCAGCAGCTTAGTCGGCTATGGCTACACCTTC. Its protein product is CASSLVGYGYTF.

This clonotype was recorded many times. V gene TRBV7-3 combines with J gene TRBJ1-1; D uncertain. CDR3 size: 13 residues. The V and J ends lost 3 bases and 2 bases respectively, with 7 bases between them. CDR1 and CDR2 (germline): SGHTA, FQGTGA. CDR3 protein: CASSFLLNTEAFF. The CDR3 DNA sequence: TGTGCCAGCAGCTTTCTCCTAAACACTGAAGCTTTCTTT.

This clonotype occurred many times. This may stem from a read error, because a much larger clone lies one nucleotide away. This sequence joins TRBV13 and TRBJ2-1, with 9 bases lining up with TRBD2. The V and J ends lost 3 bases and 7 bases, in that order; junction bases with no gene match: 4. The CDR3 contains 14 residues. The germline gives CDR1 PRHDT, CDR2 FYEKMQ (reference sequence). CDR3 bases: TGTGCCAGCAGCTTTCGCGGGGGGGCAAATGAGCAGTTCTTC. Translating gives CASSFRGGANEQFF.

This clonotype was counted many times. CDR3 DNA: TGTGCCAGCAGTGGGACTAGCGGGGGGGCGAGGCCCGTCCAACCAACAGATACGCAGTATTTT. It yields the protein CASSGTSGGARPVQPTDTQYF. The chain has TRBV2 and TRBJ2-3; the match to TRBD2 covers 15 bases. In germline, CDR1 is SNHLY, CDR2 FYNNEI. This CDR3 region has 21 residues. J gave up 3 bases and V 4 bases, and 17 bases lay outside the gene matches.

The chain is built from TRBV7-2 and TRBJ2-5, with a weak D call TRBD1 (6 bases). V dropped 5 bases and J dropped 2 bases, with 12 bases sitting between them. CDR3 length: 14 residues. Germline V gene lookup returns CDR1 SGHTA and CDR2 FQGNSA. The DNA for the CDR3 is TGTGCCAGCAGCCCTTGGACAGAACAAGAGACCCAGTACTTC. The encoded protein is CASSPWTEQETQYF.

This clonotype is categorized as medium-sized. V is TRBV2 and J is TRBJ2-7; 11 bases align to TRBD2. This CDR3 is 15 amino acids long. V lost 7 bases and J lost 8; bases outside the gene matches: 13. Germline V CDR1 and CDR2: SNHLY, FYNNEI. CDR3 DNA: TGTGCCAGCACCCGGCTAGCGGGAGGCCTACGCCAGCAGTACTTC. It is translated as CASTRLAGGLRQQYF.

Relative to its sample, this clonotype is medium-sized. The V and J genes are TRBV5-6 and TRBJ1-2, with a tentative D call TRBD1 (5 bases). Between the trimmed V and J ends, which lost 4 bases and 5 bases, there was a span of 24 bases. CDR1 is SGHDT, CDR2 YYEEEE, per germline. This CDR3 has 17 residues. The CDR3 nucleotides are TGTGCCAGCAGCCGGGCGACGCAAGGACTGGGACGGTATGGCTACACCTTC. Translation: CASSRATQGLGRYGYTF.

J is TRBJ2-7 and V is TRBV7-3, with 8 bases matching TRBD1. This CDR3 is 14 amino acids long. V lost 2 bases and J lost 6; bases outside the gene matches: 6. The V gene's germline CDR1 is SGHTA and CDR2 FQGTGA. CDR3 nucleotide sequence: TGTGCCAGCAGCTTATCCCCCGGGACAGGCGAGCAGTACTTC. It encodes CASSLSPGTGEQYF.

A single count supports this clonotype. The CDR3, as DNA: TGTGCCAGTAGTACCTCCGGGACAGTGATTCAGCCCCAGCATTTT. It is translated as CASSTSGTVIQPQHF. The V gene is TRBV19, the J gene TRBJ1-5; 7 bases map to TRBD1. The CDR3 totals 15 residues. After removal of 4 bases from V and 6 bases from J, the junction contained 9 bases not matched to a gene. Germline lookup yields CDR1 LNHDA and CDR2 SQIVND (reference sequence).

The V gene is TRBV7-9, the J gene TRBJ2-7; tentative D call: TRBD2 (6 bases). The CDR3 has 12 residues. CDR1 and CDR2 (germline): SEHNR, FQNEAQ (reference sequence). V was clipped by 5 bases and J by 2 bases, with 7 bases between them. The CDR3 coding sequence is TGTGCCAGCAGCCGCGGGACCTACGAGCAGTACTTC. This translates into CASSRGTYEQYF.

The chain is built from TRBV20-1 and TRBJ2-1; no firm D call. The CDR3 totals 13 residues. Germline values: CDR1 DFQATT, CDR2 SNEGSKA (reference sequence). The V end lost 0 bases, the J end lost 4 bases, and 7 bases lay between the germline ends. The CDR3 sequence: CSARDAFYNEQFF. The CDR3 coding sequence is TGCAGTGCTAGAGATGCCTTTTACAATGAGCAGTTCTTC.

This clonotype was seen repeatedly, ten times or more. This rearrangement joins TRBV20-1 to TRBJ2-5; 12 nucleotides align to TRBD1. V trimming: 4 bases; J trimming: 1 base; junction bases outside the gene matches: 4. This CDR3 has 15 residues. Germline CDR1 reads DFQATT; CDR2 reads SNEGSKA (reference sequence). CDR3 DNA sequence: TGCAGTGCTACCGGGGGACAGGGGGCCCAAGAGACCCAGTACTTC. Translation gives CSATGGQGAQETQYF.

The table lists this clonotype with many counts. The rearrangement links TRBV20-1 to TRBJ2-2, with D uncertain. Trimming took 2 bases from V and 1 from J, leaving 17 bases between them. CDR1 is DFQATT and CDR2 is SNEGSKA in the germline V gene (reference sequence). This CDR3 region has 17 residues. Here the CDR3 reads CSARKPRAGLNTGELFF. The CDR3 DNA follows: TGCAGTGCTAGAAAGCCCCGGGCTGGTTTGAACACCGGGGAGCTGTTTTTT.

The CDR3 loop reads CASSSYPRPLPTYEAFF. In nucleotides, the CDR3 is TGTGCCAGCAGCTCATATCCCCGACCACTACCTACCTATGAAGCTTTCTTT. The V and J genes are TRBV11-2 and TRBJ1-1; no clear D. From germline, CDR1 is SGHAT and CDR2 FQNNGV. Trimming shortened V by 4 bases and J by 7 bases, and 25 bases separated the two germline ends. The CDR3 totals 17 residues.